A selection of T cell receptor beta chains follows, all from one sample in a study of shared clonotypes between healthy human individuals. The data were produced by immunoSEQ multiplex PCR, yet TCRdb's version contains in-frame clones alone and is incomplete. Altogether about 2.4 million clones are present, roughly 93% being singletons, with the ten largest covering approximately 0.35%. Sequencing used naive CD4+ T cells from PBMCs. These receptors all come from a man between 18 and 35 years old in good health. Some clones in this sample may be carry-over from other donors' samples. Each CDR3 is given with its conserved first and last residue. A D gene is named only where the DNA matches it firmly.

length	V	D	J	CDR3
16	TRBV15	-	TRBJ2-1	CATSRLYEVRGDEQFF
13	TRBV5-6	-	TRBJ2-1	CASSLVDSNEQFF
15	TRBV28	-	TRBJ2-3	CASRETRGSYDTQYF
14	TRBV6-6	-	TRBJ1-5	CASSYPSDNQPQHF
11	TRBV11-2	-	TRBJ2-5	CASRLSETQYF
15	TRBV7-2	-	TRBJ2-2	CASTRLGANTGELFF
16	TRBV28	TRBD2	TRBJ2-5	CASSPPRGSARETQYF
15	TRBV28	TRBD2	TRBJ2-1	CASSLGGRGYNEQFF
16	TRBV10-3	-	TRBJ2-3	CAISLTGPGSTDTQYF
15	TRBV27	TRBD2	TRBJ2-7	CASSPQTSGNYEQYF
12	TRBV11-2	-	TRBJ2-7	CASSPTGYEQYF
15	TRBV25-1	TRBD1	TRBJ1-3	CASSPTGGRRNTIYF
10	TRBV27	-	TRBJ1-1	CASGGVEAFF
14	TRBV19	TRBD2	TRBJ2-7	CASSLSGHSYEQYF
16	TRBV5-3	TRBD2	TRBJ2-1	CARSLPSGSSYNEQFF
19	TRBV19	TRBD1	TRBJ2-4	CASSMRVGQGDAAKNIQYF
15	TRBV7-3	-	TRBJ2-2	CASSLAGANTGELFF
10	TRBV20-1	-	TRBJ2-1	CSASPSVQFF
15	TRBV5-4	-	TRBJ1-4	CASSRTAIEGEKLFF
12	TRBV6-6	-	TRBJ2-7	CASSLSSYEQYF
16	TRBV5-4	TRBD1	TRBJ1-6	CASSRPRQGSHSPLHF
16	TRBV9	TRBD2	TRBJ2-5	CASSVGLTSGQETQYF
16	TRBV2	TRBD1	TRBJ1-2	CASKTGQGVSAYGYTF
15	TRBV14	-	TRBJ2-2	CASSQGAPTTGELFF
14	TRBV5-4	-	TRBJ2-1	CASSDNRGGNEQFF
16	TRBV7-2	TRBD2	TRBJ2-4	CASSAGLAGGGNIQYF
14	TRBV5-1	-	TRBJ1-1	CASSFAGLNTEAFF
13	TRBV6-5	-	TRBJ1-2	CASSYYSNYGYTF
15	TRBV14	-	TRBJ1-3	CASSHRQHLGNTIYF
14	TRBV7-9	-	TRBJ1-6	CASSSLVQGSPLHF
16	TRBV4-3	-	TRBJ1-3	CASSLGGRLPGNTIYF
14	TRBV9	TRBD2	TRBJ2-5	CASSVVAGQETQYF
17	TRBV28	-	TRBJ2-7	CASSLGRGAGAFNEQYF
17	TRBV4-2	-	TRBJ2-2	CASSQTERQGGAGELFF
15	TRBV28	-	TRBJ1-2	CASSPGPVLNYGYTF
16	TRBV4-3	TRBD1	TRBJ1-2	CASTIGTGKGDYGYTF
14	TRBV19	TRBD1	TRBJ1-2	CASSNGENRGPHTF
16	TRBV10-3	TRBD2	TRBJ2-1	CAISESTVAGGGEQFF
16	TRBV15	TRBD1	TRBJ1-5	CATSRGKGADNQPQHF
16	TRBV5-3	TRBD1	TRBJ2-7	CARSPRQGILSYEQYF
14	TRBV28	-	TRBJ1-1	CASSKGGMNTEAFF
16	TRBV27	-	TRBJ1-5	CASRRKGNNSNQPQHF
17	TRBV7-8	-	TRBJ2-3	CASSLGPRGAGADTQYF
16	TRBV5-1	-	TRBJ2-2	CASSKTGTSNTGELFF